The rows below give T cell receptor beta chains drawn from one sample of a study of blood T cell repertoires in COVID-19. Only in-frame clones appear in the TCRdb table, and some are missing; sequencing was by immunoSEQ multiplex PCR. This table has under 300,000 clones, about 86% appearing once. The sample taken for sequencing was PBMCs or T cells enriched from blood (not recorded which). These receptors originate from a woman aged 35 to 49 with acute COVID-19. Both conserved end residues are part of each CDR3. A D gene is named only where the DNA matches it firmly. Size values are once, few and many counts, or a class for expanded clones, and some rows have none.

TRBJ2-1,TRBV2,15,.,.,TGTGCCACCGGGGATTTGGGGACAACCAACAATGAGCAGTTCTTC,CATGDLGTTNNEQFF
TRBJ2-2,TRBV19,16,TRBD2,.,TGTGCCAGTAGTCCCGACCTAGCGGGAAGCACCGGGGAGCTGTTTTTT,CASSPDLAGSTGELFF
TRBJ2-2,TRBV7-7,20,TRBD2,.,TGTGCTAGCAGCTCAAGACCCTTACTAGCGGGAGGGCCCCGTACCGGGGAGCTGTTTTTT,CASSSRPLLAGGPRTGELFF
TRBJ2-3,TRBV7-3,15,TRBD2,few,TGTGCCAGCAGCCTCTCCGGGACTAGCGCGGATACGCAGTATTTT,CASSLSGTSADTQYF
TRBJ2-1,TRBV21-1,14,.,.,TGTGCCAGCAGCAAAGGGACACCTAACAATGAGCAGTTCTTC,CASSKGTPNNEQFF
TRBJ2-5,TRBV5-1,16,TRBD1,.,TGCGCCAGCAGCTTGGAACCGGGACAGGGAGCGGAGACCCAGTACTTC,CASSLEPGQGAETQYF
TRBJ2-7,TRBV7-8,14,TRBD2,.,TGTGCCAGCAGCTTGTCTAGCGGGAGGGGCGAGCAGTACTTC,CASSLSSGRGEQYF
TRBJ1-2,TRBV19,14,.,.,TGTGCCAGTATCTCACGTCGGGGTAACTATGGCTACACCTTC,CASISRRGNYGYTF
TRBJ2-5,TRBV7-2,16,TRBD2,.,TGTGCCAGCAGCTTACAGGGCGGGAGGGCCTGGGAGACCCAGTACTTC,CASSLQGGRAWETQYF
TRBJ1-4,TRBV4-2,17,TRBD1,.,TGTGCCAGCAGCCAAGACACTCAGGGGGCAACTAATGAAAAACTGTTTTTT,CASSQDTQGATNEKLFF
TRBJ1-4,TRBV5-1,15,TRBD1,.,TGCGCCAGCAGCTTAGTTACAGGGGGCGCGGAAAAACTGTTTTTT,CASSLVTGGAEKLFF
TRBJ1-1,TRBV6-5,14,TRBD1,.,TGTGCCAGCAGACTGACAGGGGAAGGTACTGAAGCTTTCTTT,CASRLTGEGTEAFF
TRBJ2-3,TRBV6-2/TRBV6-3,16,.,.,TGTGCCAGCACCCCCAATCCAAGGGGGGGGACAGATACGCAGTATTTT,CASTPNPRGGTDTQYF
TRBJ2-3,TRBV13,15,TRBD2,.,TGTGCCAGCAGCTACCGACTAGCGGGCACAGATACGCAGTATTTT,CASSYRLAGTDTQYF
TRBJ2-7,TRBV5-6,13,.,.,TGTGCCAGCAGCTTGGATCCAACCTACGAGCAGTACTTC,CASSLDPTYEQYF
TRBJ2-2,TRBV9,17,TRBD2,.,TGTGCCAGCAGCGTAGCTCCTGGGACTATAAGCACCGGGGAGCTGTTTTTT,CASSVAPGTISTGELFF
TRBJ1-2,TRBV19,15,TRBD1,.,TGTGCCAGTACCCTCATCACGGGGGACAGCGATGGCTACACCTTC,CASTLITGDSDGYTF
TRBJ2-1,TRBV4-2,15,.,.,TGTGCCAGCAGCCAAGATGCGGAACGCCACAATGAGCAGTTCTTC,CASSQDAERHNEQFF
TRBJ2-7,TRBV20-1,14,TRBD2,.,TGCAGTGCTAGTATGGCTAGCGGGGGATACGAGCAGTACTTC,CSASMASGGYEQYF
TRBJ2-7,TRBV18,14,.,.,TGTGCCAGCTCCTTCAATGGGCCCACCTACGAGCAGTACTTC,CASSFNGPTYEQYF
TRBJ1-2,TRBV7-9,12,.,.,TGTGCCAGCAGCCCTGGGAGGGACAGCTACACCTTC,CASSPGRDSYTF
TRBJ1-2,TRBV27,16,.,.,TGTGCCAGCAGCGTCCAGTTTTATGGGCCCGATTCGGGCTACACCTTC,CASSVQFYGPDSGYTF
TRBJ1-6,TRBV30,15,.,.,TGTGCCTGGACCCAGGGAAAGTCCTATAATTCACCCCTCCACTTT,CAWTQGKSYNSPLHF
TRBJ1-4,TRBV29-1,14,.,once,TGCAGCGTTGAAGACAGGGTAACTAATGAAAAACTGTTTTTT,CSVEDRVTNEKLFF
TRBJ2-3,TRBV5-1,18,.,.,TGCGCCAGCAGCTTGGCCAGGGCAGGGGAATCCAGCACAGATACGCAGTATTTT,CASSLARAGESSTDTQYF
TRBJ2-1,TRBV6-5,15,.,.,TGTGCCAGCAGTTCTGACAGATTGCTCTACAATGAGCAGTTCTTC,CASSSDRLLYNEQFF
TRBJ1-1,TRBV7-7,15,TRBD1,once,TGTGCTAGCAGCTTAGCGCTGGAAGAGGGGGCAGAAGCTTTCTTT,CASSLALEEGAEAFF
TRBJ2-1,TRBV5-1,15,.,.,TGCGCCAGCAGCTTTCCGGTAGACTCCTACAATGAGCAGTTCTTC,CASSFPVDSYNEQFF
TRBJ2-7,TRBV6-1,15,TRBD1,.,TGTGCCAGCAGTGAGAGGACAGGGGACTCCTACGAGCAGTACTTC,CASSERTGDSYEQYF
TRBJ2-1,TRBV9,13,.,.,TGTGCCAGCAGCACGACGACAGGCAATGAGCAGTTCTTC,CASSTTTGNEQFF
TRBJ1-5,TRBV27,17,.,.,TGTGCCAGCAGAGACCTACCCGGGAGCGGATCAAATCAGCCCCAGCATTTT,CASRDLPGSGSNQPQHF
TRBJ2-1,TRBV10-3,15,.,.,TGTGCCATCAGTGATGTCCTAGCAGTCTACAATGAGCAGTTCTTC,CAISDVLAVYNEQFF
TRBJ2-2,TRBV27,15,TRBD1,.,TGTGCCAACCCAACCCGGGACAGAAACACCGGGGAGCTGTTTTTT,CANPTRDRNTGELFF
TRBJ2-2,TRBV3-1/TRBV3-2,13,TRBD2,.,TGTGCCAGCAGCCAGGGGGGGACCGGGGAGCTGTTTTTT,CASSQGGTGELFF
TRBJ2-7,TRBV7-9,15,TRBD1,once,TGTGCCAGCAGCAAAACCGGGACAGGGGGGACCCTGGAGTACTTC,CASSKTGTGGTLEYF
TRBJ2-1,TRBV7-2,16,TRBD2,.,TGTGCCAGCAGCTTTGGGGGACTAGCCTCCTACAATGAGCAGTTCTTC,CASSFGGLASYNEQFF
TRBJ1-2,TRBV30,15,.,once,TGTGCCTGGAGTGTACGAACCTCTGATTTGGCCGGCTACACCTTC,CAWSVRTSDLAGYTF
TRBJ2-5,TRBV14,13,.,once,TGTGCCAGCAGCCCTCCGGGACACCGGACCCAGTACTTC,CASSPPGHRTQYF
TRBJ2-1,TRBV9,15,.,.,TGTGCCAGCAGCGTAGCGGGTTTGGTATACAATGAGCAGTTCTTC,CASSVAGLVYNEQFF
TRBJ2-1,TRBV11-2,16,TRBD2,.,TGTGCCAGCAGCTCCGCCCCAGCGGGGAACTACAATGAGCAGTTCTTC,CASSSAPAGNYNEQFF
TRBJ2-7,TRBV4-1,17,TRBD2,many,TGCGCCAGCAGCCAAGTGGACTTCATCCCGGGGGGCTACGAGCAGTACTTC,CASSQVDFIPGGYEQYF
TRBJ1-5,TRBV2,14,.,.,TGTGCCAGCAGGTCGGGGGATGGCAATCAGCCCCAGCATTTT,CASRSGDGNQPQHF
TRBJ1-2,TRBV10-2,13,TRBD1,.,TGCGCCAGCGGGGCAGGGGGCGCAGGTGGCTACACCTTC,CASGAGGAGGYTF
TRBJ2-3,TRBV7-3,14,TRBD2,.,TGTGCCAGCAGCTTTAGCGGGGCGAGAGATACGCAGTATTTT,CASSFSGARDTQYF
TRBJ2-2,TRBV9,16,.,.,TGTGCCAGCAGTCCCGAAGGAAGCCAGGACACCGGGGAGCTGTTTTTT,CASSPEGSQDTGELFF
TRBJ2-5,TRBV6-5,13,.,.,TGTGCCAGCAGGAGGACACGCGAAGAGACCCAGTACTTC,CASRRTREETQYF
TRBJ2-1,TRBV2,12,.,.,TGTGCCAGCAGTGAACGCGGAAATGAGCAGTTCTTC,CASSERGNEQFF
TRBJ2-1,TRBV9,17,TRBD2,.,TGTGCCAGCAGCGTAGGGTCTGGTGGCGGGAGGTACAATGAGCAGTTCTTC,CASSVGSGGGRYNEQFF
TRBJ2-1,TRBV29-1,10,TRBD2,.,TGCAGCGTTGGGCGGGAGGATCGGATCTTC,CSVGREDRIF
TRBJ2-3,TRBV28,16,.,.,TGTGCCAGCAGTTTAAATTCCCAGGGATGGACAGATACGCAGTATTTT,CASSLNSQGWTDTQYF
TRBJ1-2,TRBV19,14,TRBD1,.,TGTGCCAGTAGTGCAGAAGGGGGCTCATATGGCTACACCTTC,CASSAEGGSYGYTF
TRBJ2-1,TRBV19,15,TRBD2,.,TGTGCCAGTAGTAGGGGCGGGAGGTTTGACAATGAGCAGTTCTTC,CASSRGGRFDNEQFF
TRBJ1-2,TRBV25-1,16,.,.,TGTGCCAGCAGTGAATTCGACAGGCCGGTAGGCTATGGCTACACCTTC,CASSEFDRPVGYGYTF
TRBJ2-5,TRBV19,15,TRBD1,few,TGTGCCAGTAGTATACACAGGGGGGAACAAGAGACCCAGTACTTC,CASSIHRGEQETQYF
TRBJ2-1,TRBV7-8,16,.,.,TGTGCCAGCAGCTTATCCCGGGGGAGTGGTTACAATGAGCAGTTCTTC,CASSLSRGSGYNEQFF
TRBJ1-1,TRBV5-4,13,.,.,TGTGCCAGCAGCCAGGGACTCCTCCCTGAAGCTTTCTTT,CASSQGLLPEAFF
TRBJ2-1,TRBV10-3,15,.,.,TGTGCCATCAGTGAGTCGCGGAGCTCCTACAATGAGCAGTTCTTC,CAISESRSSYNEQFF